This is a list of T cell receptor beta chains from one sample in a study of cytomegalovirus exposure and HLA in healthy donors. Using immunoSEQ multiplex PCR, the repertoire was profiled, and TCRdb retains in-frame clones only, with some absent. The data show roughly 150,000 clones, about 74% seen once. The sample consisted of PBMCs. These receptors all stem from a man in his forties or fifties in good health and CMV-seronegative. Both conserved end residues are part of each CDR3. The D gene is left open where the match is weak. Expanded clones are given a class, and other clones once, few, many or no size at all.

V gene	J gene	D gene	clone size	CDR3 DNA	CDR3 protein
TRBV5-1	TRBJ2-5	TRBD1	-	TGCGCCAGCAGCTTGGGACAGGGCCCCCAAGAGACCCAGTACTTC	CASSLGQGPQETQYF
TRBV7-2	TRBJ2-1	TRBD1	-	TGTGCCAGCAGCCCCCGGGTAGGGGGCCGGTACAATGAGCAGTTCTTC	CASSPRVGGRYNEQFF
TRBV2	TRBJ2-1	TRBD2	once	TGTGCCAGCAGTGAAGAGGCTAGCGGGAGGAATGAGCAGTTCTTC	CASSEEASGRNEQFF
TRBV6-5	TRBJ1-6	-	-	TGTGCCAGCAGTTACGGCAGCGGTTCACCCCTCCACTTT	CASSYGSGSPLHF
TRBV5-4	TRBJ2-2	-	-	TGTGCCAGCAGCCGCGACTCGAACACCGGGGAGCTGTTTTTT	CASSRDSNTGELFF
TRBV2	TRBJ2-2	TRBD2	-	TGTGCCAGCAGGCTAGGACTAGCGGCGAACACCGGGGAGCTGTTTTTT	CASRLGLAANTGELFF
TRBV5-1	TRBJ2-1	-	-	TGCGCCAGCAGCCCTCCTATGCCCTCCTACAATGAGCAGTTCTTC	CASSPPMPSYNEQFF
TRBV28	TRBJ2-7	-	-	TGTGCCAGCAGTTCTTCCTCGGAGGGGCGGGGCGCCTACGAGCAGTACTTC	CASSSSSEGRGAYEQYF
TRBV5-6	TRBJ2-4	TRBD2	-	TGTGCCAGCAGTTACCTCCGGGGGGATGCCAAAAACATTCAGTACTTC	CASSYLRGDAKNIQYF
TRBV30	TRBJ2-7	TRBD2	-	TGTGCCTGGACCCCAGCGGGGGGTTACGAGCAGTACTTC	CAWTPAGGYEQYF
TRBV19	TRBJ1-1	-	-	TGTGCCAGTAGTCCCTCCCGGGGGGGTAACACTGAAGCTTTCTTT	CASSPSRGGNTEAFF
TRBV19	TRBJ2-6	TRBD1	-	TGTGCCAGTACCCTATTGGGGACAGGGGTGCCCTCTGGGGCCAACGTCCTGACTTTC	CASTLLGTGVPSGANVLTF
TRBV7-3	TRBJ2-7	TRBD2	-	TGTGCCAGCAGCCCACTAGCGGGAACTAACGAGCAGTACTTC	CASSPLAGTNEQYF
TRBV4-3	TRBJ1-4	TRBD1	-	TGCGCCAGCAGCCTAGGGTCTCAGGGGGAGTCAACTAATGAAAAACTGTTTTTT	CASSLGSQGESTNEKLFF
TRBV27	TRBJ2-1	TRBD2	-	TGTGCCAGCAGTCCCCCCCGGGGGGAGCGGGAGTGGGATGAGCAGTTCTTC	CASSPPRGEREWDEQFF
TRBV30	TRBJ2-7	TRBD1	-	TGTGCCTGGAGTAGGACAGGGGCCTACGAGCAGTACTTC	CAWSRTGAYEQYF
TRBV5-4	TRBJ2-7	TRBD2	-	TGTGCCAGCAGCTATCTAGCGGGGGAGTACGAGCAGTACTTC	CASSYLAGEYEQYF
TRBV30	TRBJ2-7	TRBD1	-	TGTGCCTGGGCGAGACAGGGGGCTCCGGACGAGCAGTACTTC	CAWARQGAPDEQYF
TRBV28	TRBJ2-7	-	-	TGTGCCAGCAGTTCCGGACTCGCACCACCCGAGAAGCAGTACTTC	CASSSGLAPPEKQYF
TRBV27	TRBJ2-5	-	-	TGTGCCAGCAGTTTGGCGCAGGGGTACGAGACCCAGTACTTC	CASSLAQGYETQYF
TRBV5-1	TRBJ1-6	-	-	TGCGCCACCAAACCGGACAGTTATAATTCACCCCTCCACTTT	CATKPDSYNSPLHF
TRBV2	TRBJ2-7	-	-	TGTGCCAGCAGTTTTGATTCCACTAACACTCTCTACGAGCAGTACTTC	CASSFDSTNTLYEQYF
TRBV18	TRBJ1-1	TRBD1	-	TGTGCCAGCTCACCACGTACAGGGGGGCGGACTGAAGCTTTCTTT	CASSPRTGGRTEAFF
TRBV6-5	TRBJ2-1	-	few	TGTGCCAGCAGGTGGACTGCGGGATCTGAGCAGTTCTTC	CASRWTAGSEQFF
TRBV15	TRBJ2-3	TRBD1	-	TGTGCCACCAGCGCCTCCCCGGACAGGAGCGCGCAGTATTTT	CATSASPDRSAQYF
TRBV5-6	TRBJ2-5	TRBD2	-	TGTGCCAGCAGCTTGAAACTAGCGGGGGGGGAGACCCAGTACTTC	CASSLKLAGGETQYF
TRBV19	TRBJ1-1	-	-	TGTGCCAGTAGTATTGCGGACAGATGGGTCACTGAAGCTTTCTTT	CASSIADRWVTEAFF
TRBV10-3	TRBJ2-6	-	few	TGTGCCATCTCAGGACAGCTCTCTGGGGCCAACGTCCTGACTTTC	CAISGQLSGANVLTF